Listed here are 3 T cell receptor beta chains from one sample, sequenced in a study of cytomegalovirus exposure and HLA in healthy donors. Amplification used 60 Vbeta primers and 13 Jbeta primers. Libraries were prepared by immunoSEQ multiplex PCR; TCRdb keeps only in-frame clonotypes and omits some of them. In the table there are around 110,000 clones, about 81% of which are singletons. The sequenced material came from PBMCs. These receptors all stem from a male donor in good health and CMV-seropositive.

CDR3 sequence (DNA): TGTGCCAGTAGTATAGGCATCAGACAGGGTGGGTCCTACGAGCAGTACTTC. Its protein is CASSIGIRQGGSYEQYF. V and J are TRBV19 and TRBJ2-7; 7 bases are a match to TRBD1. V lost 1 base, J lost 1 base, and 10 bases stayed unmatched. From germline, CDR1 is LNHDA and CDR2 SQIVND (reference sequence). The CDR3 covers 17 residues.

The rearrangement links TRBV25-1 to TRBJ2-1; a weak D match, TRBD2 (5 bases). V lost 4 bases and J 7 bases, leaving 20 bases between the germline ends. The CDR3 is made up of 16 amino acids. Per the germline V gene, CDR1 is MGHDK and CDR2 is SYGVNS. CDR3 protein: CASSGSTRVRGNEQFF. CDR3 nucleotide sequence: TGTGCCAGCAGTGGTTCAACGAGGGTCCGGGGTAATGAGCAGTTCTTC. Full variable domain (rest looked up from reference TRBV25-1 and TRBJ2-1): EADIYQTPRYLVIGTGKKITLECSQTMGHDKMYWYQQDPGMELHLIHYSYGVNSTEKGDLSSESTVSRIRTEHFPLTLESARPSHTSQYLCASSGSTRVRGNEQFFGPGTRLTVL.

This clone was observed a few times. This chain's CDR3 is CASSEISLYQETQYF. Here the CDR3 DNA reads TGTGCCAGCAGTGAAATTAGCTTGTACCAAGAGACCCAGTACTTC. This chain links TRBV6-1 with TRBJ2-5; D is unclear. The CDR3 length is 15 residues. V lost 2 bases and J lost 0, with 10 bases in between. Germline-derived CDR1 and CDR2 are MNHNS and SASEGT.